Each of the 20 T cell receptor beta chains below was sequenced from the same sample in a study of cytomegalovirus exposure and HLA in healthy donors. Amplification used 60 Vbeta primers and 13 Jbeta primers. This table comes from immunoSEQ multiplex PCR, and its TCRdb copy is limited to in-frame clones, with some not included. The sample includes some 160,000 clones, 70% to 85% of them seen just once. The sample taken for sequencing was PBMCs. The receptors were sampled from a man aged 50-59 years in good health and CMV-seropositive.

The chain joins TRBV19 to TRBJ1-2; 11 bases line up with TRBD1. The CDR3 runs to 17 residues. In germline, CDR1 is LNHDA, CDR2 SQIVND (reference sequence). V lost 4 bases to trimming and J lost 3 bases; unmatched junction nucleotides: 10. CDR3 residues: CASSTQGRGQGDYGYTF. CDR3 nucleotides: TGTGCCAGTAGTACCCAAGGTCGGGGACAGGGGGACTATGGCTACACCTTC. The variable domain in full, with the rest retrieved from reference TRBV19 and TRBJ1-2, is DGGITQSPKYLFRKEGQNVTLSCEQNLNHDAMYWYRQDPGQGLRLIYYSQIVNDFQKGDIAEGYSVSREKKESFPLTVTSAQKNPTAFYLCASSTQGRGQGDYGYTFGSGTRLTVV.

The rearrangement joins TRBV5-1 to TRBJ1-5; D may be TRBD1 (5 bases). Per germline, CDR1 SGHRS and CDR2 YFSETQ. V was trimmed by 7 bases and J by 2 bases, leaving 16 bases between them. CDR3 length: 15 amino acids. CDR3: CASRKEGDGNQPQHF. CDR3 DNA: TGCGCCAGCCGCAAGGAAGGGGATGGCAATCAGCCCCAGCATTTT.

The chain uses TRBV2 and TRBJ2-7; D perhaps matches TRBD1 (6 bases). Deletions cut 6 bases from V and 12 bases from J, with 15 bases between. The CDR3 is made up of 11 amino acids. Germline-derived CDR1 and CDR2 are SNHLY and FYNNEI. CDR3 protein: CASRVTGTLYF. The CDR3, as DNA: TGTGCCAGCAGGGTGACAGGTACCTTGTACTTC.

This chain links TRBV29-1 with TRBJ2-3; tentatively, D is TRBD1 (5 bases). The CDR3 is 13 amino acids. Trimming took 3 bases from V and 3 from J, leaving 10 bases between them. Germline assignment: CDR1 SQVTM and CDR2 ANQGSEA. The CDR3 nucleotides are TGCAGCGTTGAGGGCAGGGTGACAGATACGCAGTATTTT. It translates to CSVEGRVTDTQYF.

This clone has only a few counts. The chain uses TRBV7-2 and TRBJ2-7; TRBD2 aligns across 11 bases. After removal of 1 base from V and 6 bases from J, the junction contained 2 bases not matched to a gene. CDR3 size: 14 residues. Germline CDR1 SGHTA, CDR2 FQGNSA. The chain's CDR3 is CASSLGLAGGEQYF. CDR3 nucleotide sequence: TGTGCCAGCAGCTTAGGGCTAGCGGGGGGCGAGCAGTACTTC.

This sequence joins TRBV29-1 and TRBJ2-7; TRBD1 is a possible D gene (6 bases). The CDR3 loop spans 11 amino acids. Trimming took 4 bases from V and 4 from J, leaving 8 bases between them. Germline lookup yields CDR1 SQVTM and CDR2 ANQGSEA. This chain's CDR3 is CSVADRYEQYF. The CDR3, as DNA: TGCAGCGTTGCCGACAGGTACGAGCAGTACTTC.

The genes are TRBV9 and TRBJ2-3; TRBD2 matches 10 bases. The CDR3 has 16 amino acids. V was clipped by 4 bases and J by 0 bases; unmatched bases: 5. The germline V gene has CDR1 SGDLS and CDR2 YYNGEE. CDR3 protein: CASSILAGGSTDTQYF. The CDR3 DNA reads as TGTGCCAGCAGCATATTAGCGGGAGGTAGCACAGATACGCAGTATTTT.

The chain carries TRBV18 and TRBJ2-2; maybe TRBD2 (5 bases). CDR3 size: 16 residues. Looked up from germline, CDR1 is KGHSH and CDR2 is LQKENI. Deletions cut 3 bases from V and 3 bases from J, with 14 bases between. This CDR3 reads CASSPPGGGYTGELFF. The CDR3 nucleotides are TGTGCCAGCTCACCCCCCGGAGGCGGGTACACCGGGGAGCTGTTTTTT.

The J gene is TRBJ1-5, the V gene TRBV6-1; D may be TRBD1 (6 bases). The CDR3 contains 16 residues. The germline V gene encodes CDR1 MNHNS and CDR2 SASEGT. Trimming took 1 base from V and 4 from J, leaving 14 bases between them. The CDR3 nucleotides are TGTGCCAGCAGTGAAGGAGTCCACAGGGTTAATCAGCCCCAGCATTTT. Its translation: CASSEGVHRVNQPQHF.

V and J are TRBV11-2 and TRBJ2-1; D is uncertain. This CDR3 has 15 amino acids. The germline CDR1 and CDR2 sequences are SGHAT and FQNNGV. V lost 0 bases to trimming and J lost 0 bases, with 6 bases between them. CDR3 sequence (DNA): TGTGCCAGCAGCTTAGATCCGAGCTCCTACAATGAGCAGTTCTTC. It is translated as CASSLDPSSYNEQFF.

The rearrangement uses TRBV11-2 and TRBJ2-7, with TRBD1 identical over 9 bases. This CDR3 region has 17 residues. CDR1 is SGHAT, CDR2 FQNNGV, per germline. V trimming: 1 base; J trimming: 2 bases; junction bases outside the gene matches: 9. The CDR3 spells CASSLGGQGTRAYEQYF. In nucleotides, the CDR3 is TGTGCCAGCAGCTTAGGGGGACAGGGTACAAGGGCCTACGAGCAGTACTTC.

The chain employs TRBV11-1 and TRBJ2-1, with TRBD1 matching over 7 bases. CDR1 SGHAT and CDR2 FQDESV come from the germline V gene (reference sequence). The CDR3 has 13 residues. V lost 5 bases, J lost 8 bases, and 6 bases stayed unmatched. The CDR3 region has the DNA TGTGCCAGCAGCCATCGAGGGGGCCATGAGCAGTTCTTC. Amino acid sequence: CASSHRGGHEQFF.

The CDR3 DNA reads as TGTGCCAGCACAGCACAGGACCAGTGGGGAAACACCATATATTTT. Protein product: CASTAQDQWGNTIYF. The V call is TRBV6-1, the J call TRBJ1-3; a weak D match, TRBD1 (5 bases). V was shortened by 7 bases and J by 4 bases, with 17 bases between the two germline ends. This CDR3 is 15 amino acids long. Per the germline V gene, CDR1 is MNHNS and CDR2 is SASEGT.

In DNA, the CDR3 is TGTGCCAGCAGTCCCCTGTGGGAGGGGCCAAGCAATGAGCAGTTCTTC. Protein sequence: CASSPLWEGPSNEQFF. This chain joins TRBV28 and TRBJ2-1, with 7 nucleotides matching TRBD2. Germline CDR1 MDHEN, CDR2 SYDVKM. This CDR3 has 16 amino acids. J lost 6 bases, V lost 5 bases, and 13 bases had no gene match.

The chain carries TRBV5-1 and TRBJ2-7, with a possible D match to TRBD2 (5 bases). The V end was cut by 2 bases, the J end by 9 bases, with 24 bases between. The CDR3 totals 16 residues. Per germline, CDR1 SGHRS and CDR2 YFSETQ. The CDR3 nucleotides read TGCGCCAGCAGCTTAGGCGGACTTAAGGGAAAATGGTGGCAGTACTTC. Translated: CASSLGGLKGKWWQYF.

This rearrangement joins TRBV7-9 to TRBJ2-5, with 7 bases lining up with TRBD2. V shed 6 bases, J shed 0 bases, and the junction held 4 bases outside the gene matches. Germline V gene sequence: CDR1 SEHNR, CDR2 FQNEAQ (reference sequence). The CDR3 covers 14 residues. CDR3 sequence reads: CASSFSGYQETQYF. DNA for the CDR3: TGTGCCAGCAGTTTTAGCGGGTACCAAGAGACCCAGTACTTC.

This clone was picked up a small number of times. The chain combines TRBV4-3 with TRBJ1-1; D uncertain. Trimming took off 1 base at V and 0 bases at J, with 6 bases between the two ends. Looked up from germline, CDR1 is LGHNA and CDR2 is YSLEER. The CDR3 totals 14 residues. This chain's CDR3 is CASSQVPLNTEAFF. In nucleotides, the CDR3 is TGCGCCAGCAGCCAAGTCCCCTTGAACACTGAAGCTTTCTTT.

V gene TRBV2 combines with J gene TRBJ1-1; possible D gene TRBD1, 5 bases. Trimming shortened V by 11 bases and J by 3 bases, and 13 bases separated the two germline ends. The CDR3 sequence is 12 residues long. Germline CDR1 reads SNHLY; CDR2 reads FYNNEI. CDR3 coding DNA: TGTGCCGAGTTGCGGGGGGACACTGAAGCTTTCTTT. This gives the protein CAELRGDTEAFF.

The genes are TRBV2 and TRBJ2-2; TRBD2 matches 12 bases. Trimming cost V 8 bases and J 4 bases; bases outside gene matches: 5. CDR3 length equals 15 residues. CDR1 SNHLY and CDR2 FYNNEI come from the germline V gene. The CDR3 is CASFPGLAGTGELFF. The CDR3 bases are TGTGCCAGCTTTCCGGGACTAGCGGGCACCGGGGAGCTGTTTTTT.

The chain links TRBV7-3 to TRBJ2-3, with 8 bases fitting TRBD2. Germline loops: CDR1 SGHTA, CDR2 FQGTGA. CDR3 size: 16 residues. V was pared by 1 base and J by 5 bases, with 8 bases of the junction left unmatched. CDR3: CASSLIGAGGGDTQYF. The DNA of the CDR3 is TGTGCCAGCAGCTTAATTGGTGCGGGGGGTGGAGATACGCAGTATTTT. Drawing the rest from reference TRBV7-3 and TRBJ2-3, the complete variable domain is GAGVSQTPSNKVTEKGKYVELRCDPISGHTALYWYRQSLGQGPEFLIYFQGTGAADDSGLPNDRFFAVRPEGSVSTLKIQRTERGDSAVYLCASSLIGAGGGDTQYFGPGTRLTVL.